Shown below are 32 T cell receptor beta chains from a single sample sequenced in a study of read filtering for tumor transcriptome and immune sequencing. The library was built from 400 to 500 ng RNA with molecular barcoded adaptors for alpha/delta and beta/gamma chains. TCRdb called the reads again in MiXCR, with one record for every CDR3 protein. Among 5,000 to 6,500 distinct CDR3 sequences listed, less than 25% were seen once. Specimen: a population of CD138-negative cells sorted from bone marrow. The receptors were sampled from a donor at least 40 years old with multiple myeloma.

This clonotype has at least ten counts. The chain couples TRBV7-8 to TRBJ2-1; 15 positions match TRBD2. The CDR3 runs 18 residues. The germline gives CDR1 SGHVS, CDR2 FQNEAQ. The V segment lost 0 bases and the J segment 8 bases; nucleotides outside the gene matches: 8. The chain's CDR3 is CASSLAPRTSGRGDEQFF. The DNA for the CDR3 is TGTGCCAGCAGCTTAGCGCCCAGGACTAGCGGGAGGGGTGATGAGCAGTTCTTC.

Comment on this clonotype: A read error is possible here, since a much larger clone lies one base away. V usage is TRBV7-9 and J usage is TRBJ1-2, with D possibly matching TRBD1 (5 bases). V was clipped by 5 bases and J by 4 bases, with 17 bases between them. Germline V CDR1 and CDR2: SEHNR, FQNEAQ (reference sequence). This CDR3 spans 15 amino acids. The CDR3 bases are TGTGCCAGCAGCCACTCATGGGGCGCGAGCTATGGCTACACCTTC. Translated: CASSHSWGASYGYTF.

Relative to its sample, this clonotype is medium-sized. This chain joins TRBV11-2 and TRBJ1-1; D is unclear. CDR3 length equals 12 residues. The germline CDR1 and CDR2 sequences are SGHAT and FQNNGV. V was clipped by 10 bases and J by 4 bases, with 13 bases between them. CDR3 sequence reads: CATSRAGTEAFF. The CDR3 region has the DNA TGTGCCACCTCCCGCGCCGGCACTGAAGCTTTCTTT. The complete variable domain, with remaining parts taken from reference TRBV11-2 and TRBJ1-1, reads EAGVAQSPRYKIIEKRQSVAFWCNPISGHATLYWYQQILGQGPKLLIQFQNNGVVDDSQLPKDRFSAERLKGVDSTLKIQPAKLEDSAVYLCATSRAGTEAFFGQGTRLTVV.

The table lists this clonotype with many counts. The J gene is TRBJ2-3, the V gene TRBV9; D may be TRBD2 (6 bases). V lost 3 bases to trimming and J lost 2 bases, with 13 bases between them. The V gene's germline CDR1 is SGDLS and CDR2 YYNGEE. The CDR3 sequence is 15 residues long. The CDR3 DNA follows: TGTGCCAGCAGCGCCCGGGACTCCTCCACAGATACGCAGTATTTT. It encodes CASSARDSSTDTQYF.

The sample holds many counts of this clonotype. V and J are TRBV6-2 or TRBV6-3 and TRBJ2-3, with TRBD2 identical over 7 bases. The CDR3 sequence is 14 residues long. V trimming: 8 bases; J trimming: 2 bases; junction bases outside the gene matches: 7. Germline V gene sequence: CDR1 MNHEY, CDR2 SVGEGT. The CDR3 loop reads CASGASGFTDTQYF. Here the CDR3 DNA reads TGTGCCAGCGGGGCTAGCGGATTCACAGATACGCAGTATTTT.

A note on this clonotype: A read error may be the cause here, since a much bigger clone is one base away. The chain joins TRBV4-2 to TRBJ1-2; no clear D. Looked up from germline, CDR1 is LGHNA and CDR2 is YNFKEQ. CDR3 size: 17 residues. In DNA form, the CDR3 reads TGTGCCTGCAGCCAAGGAGGGAAGGACCTCCTGGGCTATGGCTACACCTTC. This encodes CACSQGGKDLLGYGYTF.

In the case of this clonotype: At one end, the junction sequence differs from germline, possibly due to a read error. The chain has TRBV6-2 or TRBV6-3 and TRBJ2-1; D unclear. This CDR3 has 14 amino acids. Germline V gives CDR1 MNHEY, CDR2 SVGEGT. CDR3 in DNA: TGCGCCAGCAGTTACTCATATAGCAGGTATGAGCAGTTCTTC. This encodes CASSYSYSRYEQFF.

This clonotype was counted many times. V gene TRBV29-1 combines with J gene TRBJ1-1; 12 nucleotides align to TRBD1. CDR1 is SQVTM, CDR2 ANQGSEA, per germline. The CDR3 is made up of 13 amino acids. J was trimmed by 2 bases and V by 6 bases; bases with no gene match: 1. The CDR3 DNA sequence: TGCAGCGTGGGACAGGGGGCTAACACTGAAGCTTTCTTT. This translates into CSVGQGANTEAFF.

V usage is TRBV18 and J usage is TRBJ2-1; TRBD1 agrees at 7 bases. The CDR3 extends over 14 amino acids. Germline CDR1 KGHSH, CDR2 LQKENI. Trimming at V came to 3 bases and at J to 6 bases, leaving 5 bases not matched to a gene. DNA of the CDR3: TGTGCCAGCTCACCGACAGGGTCAGGCAATGAGCAGTTCTTC. Residues: CASSPTGSGNEQFF.

Notes on this clonotype: A far larger clone is a single base away, which makes a read error likely. The CDR3 DNA follows: TGTGCCAGCGCCCTAAGTACAGGGATCCCCGATGGCTACACCTTC. Translating it yields CASALSTGIPDGYTF. The genes are TRBV6-1 and TRBJ1-2, with D tentatively TRBD1 (6 bases). Trimming pared 8 bases from V and 6 bases from J, leaving 22 bases between. Germline V gene sequence: CDR1 MNHNS, CDR2 SASEGT. This CDR3 region has 15 residues.

This clonotype appeared many times. The chain couples TRBV4-1 to TRBJ1-5; D gene ambiguous. Trimming pared 4 bases from V and 3 bases from J, leaving 10 bases between. Germline values: CDR1 MGHRA, CDR2 YSYEKL. The length of the CDR3 is 14 residues. The CDR3: CASSLGRTNQPQHF. In DNA, the CDR3 is TGCGCCAGCAGCCTCGGGAGAACCAATCAGCCCCAGCATTTT.

This clonotype was recorded many times. The chain uses TRBV29-1 and TRBJ2-7, with D possibly called TRBD1 or TRBD2 (5 bases each). The V end lost 4 bases, the J end lost 2 bases, and 18 bases lay between the germline ends. Germline V lookup: CDR1 SQVTM, CDR2 ANQGSEA. This CDR3 region has 15 residues. The CDR3 DNA is TGCAGCGTTGGTCTCCCAGGGAGCCCAACCTACGAGCAGTACTTC. Its protein product is CSVGLPGSPTYEQYF.

This clonotype has at least ten counts. A much larger clone differs from this one at a single base, so this may be a read error. J is TRBJ1-1 and V is TRBV29-1, with a weak D call TRBD1 (6 bases). Germline V gene data show CDR1 as SQVTM and CDR2 as ANQGSEA. This CDR3 is built from 12 residues. The CDR3 loop reads CSVPGQTTGAFF. CDR3 nucleotide sequence: TGCAGCGTGCCCGGACAGACCACTGGAGCTTTCTTT. The full variable domain, completed using reference TRBV29-1 and TRBJ1-1, is SAVISQKPSRDICQRGTSLTIQCQVDSQVTMMFWYRQQPGQSLTLIATANQGSEATYESGFVIDKFPISRPNLTFSTLTVSNMSPEDSSIYLCSVPGQTTGAFFGQGTRLTVV.

Of note for this clonotype: The missing conserved phenylalanine or tryptophan at the end of this CDR3 makes a read error likely. The chain joins TRBV7-9 to TRBJ2-1, with a tentative D call TRBD2 (5 bases). CDR1 is SEHNR, CDR2 FQNEAQ, per germline (reference sequence). The CDR3 is made up of 15 amino acids. Here the CDR3 DNA reads TGTGCCAGCAGCTTAGACGACGGAGGATACAATGGGCAGTTCCTC. Protein: CASSLDDGGYNGQFL.

This clonotype has a count of ten or more. V and J are TRBV2 and TRBJ1-1; D perhaps matches TRBD1 (6 bases). Trimming pared 9 bases from V and 0 bases from J, leaving 11 bases between. This CDR3 is built from 13 residues. CDR1 is SNHLY and CDR2 is FYNNEI in the germline V gene. The CDR3 region is CARNRAMNTEAFF. Here the CDR3 DNA reads TGTGCCAGGAACAGGGCAATGAACACTGAAGCTTTCTTT.

This clonotype was counted at least ten times. This sequence may be a read error, since a much larger clone differs from it by one base. The chain joins TRBV29-1 to TRBJ1-1; a possible D gene is TRBD1 (5 bases). The germline V gene has CDR1 SQVTM and CDR2 ANQGSEA. The CDR3 is made up of 13 amino acids. This CDR3 reads CCAGTGTGTEAFF. The CDR3 nucleotides are TGCTGCGCGGGCACAGGCACGGGCACTGAAGCTTTCTTT.

This clonotype ranks as medium-sized. The chain links TRBV20-1 to TRBJ2-7; 12 nucleotides line up with TRBD2. From germline, CDR1 is DFQATT and CDR2 SNEGSKA (reference sequence). The CDR3 totals 14 residues. The V and J ends lost 4 bases and 4 bases, in that order; junction bases with no gene match: 5. The CDR3 sequence: CSATTSGGTYEQYF. In DNA, the CDR3 is TGCAGTGCTACGACTAGCGGGGGAACGTACGAGCAGTACTTC.

The sample holds many counts of this clonotype. The chain recombines TRBV7-9 with TRBJ1-1; 8 bases line up with TRBD1. V trimming: 6 bases; J trimming: 6 bases; junction bases outside the gene matches: 9. The CDR3 totals 14 residues. Germline lookup yields CDR1 SEHNR and CDR2 FQNEAQ (reference sequence). CDR3 DNA: TGTGCCAGCAGACAGGACGACAGGGGAGCTGAAGCTTTCTTT. This sequence encodes CASRQDDRGAEAFF.

This clonotype was seen ten or more times. The rearrangement links TRBV11-2 to TRBJ1-4, with TRBD1 as a possible D gene (6 bases). The CDR3 consists of 15 residues. With 6 bases removed from V and 5 bases from J, the gap between germline ends came to 16 bases. CDR1 and CDR2 from the germline V gene are SGHAT and FQNNGV. Here the CDR3 DNA reads TGTGCCAGCAGTTCCAGGACAGCCGCAAATGAAAAACTGTTTTTT. Its translation: CASSSRTAANEKLFF.

This clonotype was counted many times. The J gene is TRBJ1-1, the V gene TRBV7-9, with D possibly being TRBD1 (6 bases). Per germline, CDR1 SEHNR and CDR2 FQNEAQ (reference sequence). This CDR3 has 13 residues. V was pared by 4 bases and J by 4 bases, with 10 bases between. The CDR3 bases are TGTGCCAGCAGCTCATTAGGGGGCACTGAAGCTTTCTTT. Translating it yields CASSSLGGTEAFF. The whole variable domain, filled in from reference TRBV7-9 and TRBJ1-1, reads DTGVSQNPRHKITKRGQNVTFRCDPISEHNRLYWYRQTLGQGPEFLTYFQNEAQLEKSRLLSDRFSAERPKGSFSTLEIQRTEQGDSAMYLCASSSLGGTEAFFGQGTRLTVV.

The chain carries TRBV7-2 and TRBJ2-5, with TRBD2 matching over 7 bases. There are 17 residues in the CDR3. CDR1 is SGHTA, CDR2 FQGNSA, per germline. J lost 2 bases, V lost 7 bases, and 16 bases had no gene match. This CDR3 reads CASTPLGAGVYQETQYF. The CDR3, as DNA: TGTGCCAGCACCCCCCTTGGCGCGGGGGTATATCAAGAGACCCAGTACTTC.

This clonotype came up many times. This chain uses TRBV5-1 with TRBJ2-2; D possibly corresponds to TRBD2 (6 bases). Trimming stripped 5 bases from V and 0 bases from J, with 17 bases between. CDR1 and CDR2 (germline): SGHRS, YFSETQ. This CDR3 has 17 residues. CDR3 sequence (DNA): TGCGCCAGCAGTTCCAAGGTCAGCGGGCCGAACACCGGGGAGCTGTTTTTT. Encoded protein: CASSSKVSGPNTGELFF.

A note on this clonotype: This is likely an artifact of a read error, given a far larger clone one base away. This chain uses TRBV7-2 with TRBJ2-1; 12 bases agree with TRBD2. The germline V gene encodes CDR1 SGHTA and CDR2 FQGNSA. The CDR3 contains 19 residues. J lost 8 bases, V lost 5 bases, and 19 bases had no gene match. CDR3 coding DNA: TGTGCCAGCAGCGCCCCTAGCGGGGGGGCTTGGCCGCGTAGCGATGAGCAGTTCTTC. Protein sequence: CASSAPSGGAWPRSDEQFF.

The chain carries TRBV4-3 and TRBJ2-7, with 9 bases that match TRBD1. Trimming took 8 bases from V and 3 from J; bases not matched to a gene: 8. The CDR3 runs to 14 residues. Germline assignment: CDR1 LGHNA and CDR2 YSLEER. CDR3 residues: CASQSGQGGYEQYF. The CDR3 region has the DNA TGCGCCAGCCAATCGGGACAGGGTGGCTACGAGCAGTACTTC.

Notes on this clonotype: The junction shows a germline mismatch at one end, possibly a read error. The rearrangement uses TRBV27 and TRBJ2-6, with D perhaps TRBD1 (5 bases). This CDR3 comprises 17 residues. Germline V gene data show CDR1 as MNHEY and CDR2 as SMNVEV (reference sequence). The CDR3 protein is CASSLGEIGSRANILTF. The CDR3, as DNA: TGTGCCAGCAGCCTAGGGGAAATAGGGTCTCGGGCCAACATCCTGACTTTC.

This clonotype was counted ten times or more. This chain joins TRBV5-6 and TRBJ2-7; D tentatively reads TRBD1 or TRBD2 (5 bases each). Per germline, CDR1 SGHDT and CDR2 YYEEEE. Trimming took 6 bases from V and 3 from J, leaving 13 bases between them. The CDR3 covers 13 residues. The DNA for the CDR3 is TGTGCCAGCACCGGGGCCGGGATCTACGAGCAGTACTTC. Translated, it gives CASTGAGIYEQYF.

This clonotype rates as hyperexpanded (1% or more). CDR3 region: CARILPLPSGRNEQFF. In DNA, the CDR3 is TGTGCCAGGATTTTGCCCCTGCCTAGCGGGAGGAATGAGCAGTTCTTC. V and J are TRBV19 and TRBJ2-1, with 11 bases matching TRBD2. CDR3 length: 16 amino acids. From germline, CDR1 is LNHDA and CDR2 SQIVND (reference sequence). J gave up 7 bases and V 9 bases, and 14 bases lay outside the gene matches.

This clonotype showed up many times. The V call is TRBV12-3 or TRBV12-4, the J call TRBJ2-2, with D possibly matching TRBD2 (5 bases). With 2 bases removed from V and 0 bases from J, the gap between germline ends came to 10 bases. The length of the CDR3 is 16 residues. In DNA form, the CDR3 reads TGTGCCAGCAGTTTAAGAGGGAGCGCGAACACCGGGGAGCTGTTTTTT. Encoded protein: CASSLRGSANTGELFF.

On this clonotype: Given a much more abundant clone one base away, this may be a read error. The gene calls are TRBV15 and TRBJ2-3; possible D gene TRBD2, 6 bases. Germline V gene sequence: CDR1 LNHNV, CDR2 YYDKDF (reference sequence). The CDR3 extends over 16 amino acids. This CDR3 reads CTTSRREDSGTDTQYF. The CDR3 region has the DNA TGTACCACCAGCAGGAGGGAGGACTCAGGCACAGATACGCAGTATTTT.

On this clonotype itself: A junction boundary mismatches the germline segment, possibly from a read error. The chain combines TRBV12-3 or TRBV12-4 with TRBJ2-7; TRBD1 is a possible D gene (6 bases). The CDR3 sequence is 12 residues long. The CDR3, as DNA: TGTGCCGGCAGCACAGGGATAGGAGAGCAGTACTTC. Its translation: CAGSTGIGEQYF.

Regarding this clonotype: This likely reflects a read error, since a far larger clone is one base away. The rearrangement links TRBV7-2 to TRBJ2-3; no clear D gene. CDR3 length: 12 amino acids. Germline V gene data show CDR1 as SGHTA and CDR2 as FQGNSA. The CDR3 DNA reads as TGTGCCGGCAGCTTTGGGATGGATACGCAGTATTTT. Translated, it gives CAGSFGMDTQYF.

This clonotype was counted only a few times. The chain combines TRBV5-4 with TRBJ2-1; TRBD2 matches 7 bases. V dropped 4 bases and J dropped 3; count of bases not matched to a gene: 7. Germline CDR1 and CDR2: SGHNT and YYREEE (reference sequence). The CDR3 has 15 residues. CDR3 in amino acids: CASSRETSSYNEQFF. CDR3 in DNA: TGTGCCAGCAGCCGCGAGACTAGCAGCTACAATGAGCAGTTCTTC.